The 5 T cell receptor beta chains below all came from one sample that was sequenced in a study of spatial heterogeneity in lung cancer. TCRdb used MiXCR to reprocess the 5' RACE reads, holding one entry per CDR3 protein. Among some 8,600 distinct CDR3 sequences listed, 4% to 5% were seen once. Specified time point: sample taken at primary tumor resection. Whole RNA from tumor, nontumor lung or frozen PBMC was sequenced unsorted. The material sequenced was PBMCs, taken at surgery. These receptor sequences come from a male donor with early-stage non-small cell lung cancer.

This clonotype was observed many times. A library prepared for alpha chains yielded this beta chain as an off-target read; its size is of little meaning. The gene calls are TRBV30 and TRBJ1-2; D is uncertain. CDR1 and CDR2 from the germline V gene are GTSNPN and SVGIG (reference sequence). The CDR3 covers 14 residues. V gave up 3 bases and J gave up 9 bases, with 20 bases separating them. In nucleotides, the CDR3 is TGTGCCTGGAGGAGGCCGACGGAACGTGGGAGCTACACCTTC. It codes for CAWRRPTERGSYTF.

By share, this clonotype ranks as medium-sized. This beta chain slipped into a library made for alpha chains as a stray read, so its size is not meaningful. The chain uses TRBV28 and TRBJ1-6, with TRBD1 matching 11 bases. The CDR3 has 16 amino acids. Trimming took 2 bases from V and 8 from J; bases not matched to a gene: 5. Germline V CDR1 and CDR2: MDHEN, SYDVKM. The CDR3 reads CASSLPGTGGDSPLHF. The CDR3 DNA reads TGTGCCAGCAGTTTACCCGGGACAGGGGGTGATTCACCCCTCCACTTT.

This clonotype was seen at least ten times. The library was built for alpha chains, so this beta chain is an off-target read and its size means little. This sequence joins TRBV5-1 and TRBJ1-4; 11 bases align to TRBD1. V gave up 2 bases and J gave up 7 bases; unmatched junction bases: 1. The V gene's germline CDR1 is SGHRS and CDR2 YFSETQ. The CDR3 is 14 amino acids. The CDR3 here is CASSFGQGAEKLFF. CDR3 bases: TGCGCCAGCAGCTTCGGACAGGGGGCTGAAAAACTGTTTTTT.

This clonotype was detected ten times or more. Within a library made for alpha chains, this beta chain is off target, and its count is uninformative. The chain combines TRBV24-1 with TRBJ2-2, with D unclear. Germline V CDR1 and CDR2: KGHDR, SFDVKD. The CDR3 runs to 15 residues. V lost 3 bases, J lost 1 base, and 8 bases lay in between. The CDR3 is CATSDRTKNTGELFF. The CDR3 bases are TGTGCCACCAGTGATAGGACCAAGAACACCGGGGAGCTGTTTTTT.

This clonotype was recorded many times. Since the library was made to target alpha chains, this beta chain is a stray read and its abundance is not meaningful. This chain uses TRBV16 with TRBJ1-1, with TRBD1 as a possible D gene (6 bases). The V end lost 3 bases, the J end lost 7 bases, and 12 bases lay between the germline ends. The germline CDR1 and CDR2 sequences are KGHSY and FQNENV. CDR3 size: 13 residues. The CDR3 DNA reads TGTGCCAGCAGCCAGGGAGAAGGGGGTGAAGCTTTCTTT. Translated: CASSQGEGGEAFF.